This T cell receptor (beta chain) came from a study of vaccination effects on CD4 cells after COVID-19. Study-wide results and caveats: Long after vaccination, the clones induced by infection and by vaccine shrank markedly in size. The study, lacking early post-infection timepoints, had few convalescent patients.

Comment on this clone: The target antigen is unknown.

Antigen-specific CD4+ T cells were expanded with viral peptide pools in the ViraFEST assay before sequencing. Between days 9 and 11 of culture, CD4+ T cells were separated out. Each participant was given two doses of one vaccine (BNT162b2 or mRNA-1273). Vaccine recipients, nucleocapsid antibody negative, had no prior SARS-CoV-2 infection. Generated by immunoSEQ multiplex PCR, the TCRdb table keeps only in-frame clones and is missing some. The table includes almost 70,000 clones, 74% detected once. This sequence was found in a human donor who received a COVID-19 vaccine. Sequencing was performed on CD4+ T cells from PBMCs cultured with HCoV-229E spike peptides, taken after COVID-19 vaccination.

This chain's CDR3 is CASSFGLGDTNYGYTF. CDR3 nucleotide sequence: TGTGCCAGCAGCTTTGGTTTGGGAGACACTAACTATGGCTACACCTTC. The chain carries TRBV11-2 and TRBJ1-2; D ambiguous. The CDR3 sequence is 16 residues long. Trimming left V 3 bases short and J 0 bases short, with 14 bases between. Looked up from germline, CDR1 is SGHAT and CDR2 is FQNNGV.